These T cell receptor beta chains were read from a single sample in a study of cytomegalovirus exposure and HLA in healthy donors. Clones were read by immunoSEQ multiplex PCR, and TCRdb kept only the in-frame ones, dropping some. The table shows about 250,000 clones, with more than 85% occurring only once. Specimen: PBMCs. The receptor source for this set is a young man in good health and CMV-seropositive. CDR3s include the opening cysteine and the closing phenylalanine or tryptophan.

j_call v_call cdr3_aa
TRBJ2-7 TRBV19 CASSVLAGGSYEQYF
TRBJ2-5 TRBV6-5 CASSTDLRGETQYF
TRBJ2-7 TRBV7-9 CASSLDMSYEQYF
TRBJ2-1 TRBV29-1 CSVEGAGDYNEQFF
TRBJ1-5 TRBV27 CASSSKAPQHF
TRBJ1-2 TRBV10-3 CAISDSGFDYGYTF
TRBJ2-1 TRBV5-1 CASRTSGRADYNEQFF
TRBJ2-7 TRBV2 CASSGRTVSYEQYF
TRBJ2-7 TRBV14 CASSQIRGMYEQYF
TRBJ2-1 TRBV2 CASEGNEQFF
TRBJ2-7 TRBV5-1 CASSPDRALSSYEQYF
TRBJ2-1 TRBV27 CASSLSAAHYNEQFF
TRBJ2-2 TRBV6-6 CASCWGNTGELFF
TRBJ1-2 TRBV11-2 CASEEAQASYGYTF
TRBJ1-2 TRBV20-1 CSARGGHGYTF
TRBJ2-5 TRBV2 CASSDRVSQETQYF
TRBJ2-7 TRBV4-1 CASSQTGGEQYF
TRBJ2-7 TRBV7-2 CASSLVGGTGREQYF
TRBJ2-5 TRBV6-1 CASSDRRGPQYF
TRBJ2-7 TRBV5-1 CASSIRGTGLDEQYF
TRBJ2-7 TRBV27 CASSPGQGQTYEQYF
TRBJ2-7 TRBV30 CAWSVTTSGTIEQYF
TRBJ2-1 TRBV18 CASSPPGGQNEQFF
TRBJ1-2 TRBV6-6 CASSPGTGLISYGYTF
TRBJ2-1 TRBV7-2 CASSLVGGENEQFF
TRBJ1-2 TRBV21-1 CASRSGTVMVRSYTF
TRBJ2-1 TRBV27 CASRHRVAGVGNEQFF
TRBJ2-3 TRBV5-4 CASSSAAQTAGDTQYF
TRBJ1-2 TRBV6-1 CASSDGNYGYTF
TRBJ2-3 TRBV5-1 CASSLAPETDTQYF
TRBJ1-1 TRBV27 CASRRTGGTQAFF
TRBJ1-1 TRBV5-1 CASRIGPNTEAFF
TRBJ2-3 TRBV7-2 CASSFRTSGREVTQYF
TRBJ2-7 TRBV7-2 CASSLGVGAPGEQYF
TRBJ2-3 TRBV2 CASSLDRGTDTQYF
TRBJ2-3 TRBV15 CATSRDEPGSTDTQYF
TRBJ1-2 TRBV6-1 CASSEIRTGDGGYTF
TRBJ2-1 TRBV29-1 CSSWGELWSNEQFF
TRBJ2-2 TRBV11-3 CASSSGVTGELFF
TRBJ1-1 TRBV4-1 CASSQDPGRSNTEAFF
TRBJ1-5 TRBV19 CASSIYSGEYSNQPQHF
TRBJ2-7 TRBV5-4 CASSSGTGDVGYEQYF
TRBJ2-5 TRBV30 CAWSVQETQYF
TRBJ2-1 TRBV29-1 CSVMGAGSYNEQFF
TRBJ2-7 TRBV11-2 CASSLSPFEQYF
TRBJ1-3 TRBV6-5 CASSYSRAGGNTIYF
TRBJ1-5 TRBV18 CASSPSPDQPQHF
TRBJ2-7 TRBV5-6 CASSFGARGHSYEQYF
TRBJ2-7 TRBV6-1 CASSRSGDGSYEQYF
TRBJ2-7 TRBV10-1 CASSESVLYEQYF
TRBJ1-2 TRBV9 CASSTRTGGYGYTF
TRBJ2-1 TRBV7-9 CASTTYVVAGDEQFF
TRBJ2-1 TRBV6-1 CASTLRNNEQFF
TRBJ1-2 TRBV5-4 CASSGRTGSYGYTF